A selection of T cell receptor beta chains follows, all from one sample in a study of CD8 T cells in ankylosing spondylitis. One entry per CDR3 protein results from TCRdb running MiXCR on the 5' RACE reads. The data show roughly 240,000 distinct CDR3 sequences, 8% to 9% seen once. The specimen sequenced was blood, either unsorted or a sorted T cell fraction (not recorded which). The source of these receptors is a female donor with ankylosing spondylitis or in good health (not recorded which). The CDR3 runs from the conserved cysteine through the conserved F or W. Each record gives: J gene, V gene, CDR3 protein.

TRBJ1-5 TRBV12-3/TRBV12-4 CASSLQRSNQPQHF
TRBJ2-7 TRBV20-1 CSALTSGRVYEQYF
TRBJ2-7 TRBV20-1 CTDPGTSGRHSYEQYF
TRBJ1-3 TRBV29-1 CSVELGTDGNTIYF
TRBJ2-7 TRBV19 CASRGRDNNYEQYF
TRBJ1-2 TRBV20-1 CSATYRVGDYGYTF
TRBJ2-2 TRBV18 CASSPKRIGELFF
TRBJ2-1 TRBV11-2 CASSFPGRDYNEQFF
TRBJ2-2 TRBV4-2 CASSQVVSQGIGELFF
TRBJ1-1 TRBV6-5 CASGRNTEAFF
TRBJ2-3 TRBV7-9 CASSESPSPLDTQYF
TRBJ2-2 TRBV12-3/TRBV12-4 CASTSRGGPNTGELFF
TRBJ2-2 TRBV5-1 CASSRDSTGELFF
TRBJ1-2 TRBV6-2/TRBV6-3 CASRRTGGERYYGYTF
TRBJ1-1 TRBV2 CASSEANRNTEAFF
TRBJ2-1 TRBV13 CASSLKFRREQFF
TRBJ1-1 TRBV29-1 CSALTGTNTEAFF
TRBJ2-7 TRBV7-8 CASSSTSPSREQYF
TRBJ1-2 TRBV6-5 CASSYSSGSYGYTF
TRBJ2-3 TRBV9 CASSKGLAGADTQYF
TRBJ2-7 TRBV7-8 CASSLWTSGISFSYEQYF
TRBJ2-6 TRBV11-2 CASSLVAATLGGGANVLTF
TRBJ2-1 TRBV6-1 CASSEDFFIGSSYNEQFF